These 27 T cell receptor beta chains were all obtained from the same sample, sequenced in a study of cytomegalovirus exposure and HLA in healthy donors. Vbeta (60) and Jbeta (13) primers were used in the PCR. Produced via immunoSEQ multiplex PCR; TCRdb's table is partial and in-frame only. The table lists 80,000 or so clones, 55% to 75% of them singletons. The sequenced sample consisted of PBMCs. The source of these receptors is a man under 40 in good health and CMV-seropositive.

The genes are TRBV27 and TRBJ1-1; possible D gene TRBD1, 6 bases. The CDR3 is 14 residues long. Germline V gene lookup returns CDR1 MNHEY and CDR2 SMNVEV (reference sequence). The V gene lost 5 bases and the J gene lost 0 bases, with 10 bases spanning the gap. In DNA form, the CDR3 reads TGTGCCAGCAGTGCGTGGGACATGAACACTGAAGCTTTCTTT. Amino acid sequence: CASSAWDMNTEAFF.

This clone was detected only a few times. The V gene is TRBV2, the J gene TRBJ2-7; D is uncertain. Germline V gives CDR1 SNHLY, CDR2 FYNNEI. The V and J ends lost 6 bases and 6 bases respectively, with 9 bases between them. The CDR3 runs 11 residues. The CDR3 reads CASSEFREQYF. CDR3 nucleotide sequence: TGTGCCAGCAGCGAATTTCGCGAGCAGTACTTC.

The DNA of the CDR3 is TGTGCCAGCAGTAGAGCCGTCCCGGGACAGTCGTATGGCTACACCTTC. Translating it yields CASSRAVPGQSYGYTF. The chain uses TRBV2 and TRBJ1-2, with 7 bases lining up with TRBD1. The V gene's germline CDR1 is SNHLY and CDR2 FYNNEI. This CDR3 comprises 16 residues. V was pared by 5 bases and J by 5 bases, with 14 bases of the junction left unmatched.

In the case of this clone: The sample carries other DNA sequences with the same CDR3. The chain uses TRBV29-1 and TRBJ2-5, with D unclear. The V gene lost 1 base and the J gene lost 5 bases, with 17 bases spanning the gap. The CDR3 length is 15 residues. Germline CDR1 and CDR2: SQVTM and ANQGSEA. CDR3 bases: TGCAGCGTTGAAGGAGGCACCCAGAGATTGGAGACCCAGTACTTC. Protein product: CSVEGGTQRLETQYF.

The chain uses TRBV28 and TRBJ1-2; 7 bases match TRBD1. Germline values: CDR1 MDHEN, CDR2 SYDVKM. There are 14 residues in the CDR3. Trimming took 2 bases from V and 3 from J; bases not matched to a gene: 3. The CDR3 sequence: CASSLGGGYYGYTF. CDR3 bases: TGTGCCAGCAGTTTAGGAGGGGGCTACTATGGCTACACCTTC.

The chain combines TRBV6-1 with TRBJ2-7; 10 bases align to TRBD1. Germline-derived CDR1 and CDR2 are MNHNS and SASEGT. The ends lost 4 bases at V and 2 bases at J; junction bases unmatched: 5. This CDR3 has 15 residues. CDR3 in amino acids: CASSAGTGEPYEQYF. CDR3 DNA sequence: TGTGCCAGCAGTGCCGGGACAGGGGAACCCTACGAGCAGTACTTC.

V gene TRBV7-6 combines with J gene TRBJ2-1; D perhaps matches TRBD2 (6 bases). The germline gives CDR1 SGHVS, CDR2 FNYEAQ. V gave up 1 base and J gave up 9 bases, with 10 bases separating them. This CDR3 is 13 amino acids long. The DNA for the CDR3 is TGTGCCAGCAGCTTAGGGGCCGGGAGTGAGCAGTTCTTC. It translates to CASSLGAGSEQFF.

The J gene is TRBJ2-1, the V gene TRBV27, with D possibly TRBD2 on 6 matching bases. This CDR3 contains 14 residues. V dropped 5 bases and J dropped 0 bases, with 8 bases sitting between them. Germline values: CDR1 MNHEY, CDR2 SMNVEV (reference sequence). The CDR3 here is CASSPGSSYNEQFF. CDR3 sequence (DNA): TGTGCCAGCAGTCCCGGGAGCTCCTACAATGAGCAGTTCTTC.

A remark on this clone: An end of the junction does not agree with germline; a read error may underlie this. The V gene is TRBV29-1, the J gene TRBJ1-2, with 7 bases lining up with TRBD1. This CDR3 region has 14 residues. The germline gives CDR1 SQVTM, CDR2 ANQGSEA. This chain's CDR3 is CNVLKGQGVYGYTF. The CDR3 DNA is TGCAACGTTCTCAAAGGCCAGGGGGTCTATGGCTACACCTTC.

The chain is built from TRBV29-1 and TRBJ2-3; TRBD2 aligns across 9 bases. J lost 3 bases, V lost 8 bases, and 9 bases had no gene match. The germline V gene has CDR1 SQVTM and CDR2 ANQGSEA. There are 14 residues in the CDR3. The CDR3, as DNA: TGCAGCTCGGCGTCTAGCGGGACTACAGATACGCAGTATTTT. It is translated as CSSASSGTTDTQYF.

The chain joins TRBV2 to TRBJ1-2; D is uncertain. The CDR3 length is 14 residues. Germline lookup yields CDR1 SNHLY and CDR2 FYNNEI. V shed 6 bases and J shed 7 bases, with 18 bases lying between them. CDR3 sequence: CASSPGLIGGGYTF. Here the CDR3 DNA reads TGTGCCAGCAGCCCCGGACTCATCGGCGGTGGCTACACCTTC.

The chain joins TRBV10-3 to TRBJ1-5; D is uncertain. Germline V gives CDR1 ENHRY, CDR2 SYGVKD. The CDR3 extends over 13 amino acids. V lost 10 bases and J lost 0, with 10 bases in between. The CDR3 bases are TGTGCCACCCAGCGGGGTAGCAATCAGCCCCAGCATTTT. It codes for CATQRGSNQPQHF.

There are a few counts of this clone. The V call is TRBV28, the J call TRBJ1-1; a possible D gene is TRBD1 (6 bases). The CDR3 is made up of 16 amino acids. With 2 bases removed from V and 1 base from J, the gap between germline ends came to 14 bases. The germline gives CDR1 MDHEN, CDR2 SYDVKM. This chain's CDR3 is CASSLPRGSWNTEAFF. The CDR3 bases are TGTGCCAGCAGTTTACCCAGGGGCAGTTGGAACACTGAAGCTTTCTTT.

The rearrangement joins TRBV5-5 to TRBJ1-2, with D possibly TRBD1 on 5 matching bases. Germline lookup yields CDR1 SGHKS and CDR2 YYEKEE (reference sequence). The CDR3 has 14 residues. V was cut by 4 bases and J by 0 bases, with 10 bases left in between. DNA for the CDR3: TGTGCCAGCAGCCACCGGGGGACTAACTATGGCTACACCTTC. Translating it yields CASSHRGTNYGYTF.

The rearrangement joins TRBV10-3 to TRBJ1-5, with D unclear. Trimming pared 4 bases from V and 8 bases from J, leaving 12 bases between. In germline, CDR1 is ENHRY, CDR2 SYGVKD. The CDR3 totals 13 residues. The CDR3 reads CAISGGSVEPQHF. CDR3 in DNA: TGTGCCATCAGTGGAGGGTCAGTTGAGCCCCAGCATTTT.

The genes are TRBV18 and TRBJ1-6; no reliable D call. The CDR3 covers 14 residues. Germline lookup yields CDR1 KGHSH and CDR2 LQKENI. V was trimmed by 2 bases and J by 13 bases, leaving 15 bases between them. The CDR3 DNA is TGTGCCAGCTCACCAAAATATTTTGAGAGGCCCCTCCACTTT. The encoded protein is CASSPKYFERPLHF.

The rearrangement links TRBV6-5 to TRBJ1-5; 7 bases are a match to TRBD1. J was trimmed by 11 bases and V by 5 bases; bases with no gene match: 6. CDR3 length equals 12 residues. Germline CDR1 MNHEY, CDR2 SVGAGI. The CDR3 DNA reads TGTGCCAGCAGTCAGACAGGGCTGGCCCAGCATTTT. It is translated as CASSQTGLAQHF.

The rearrangement joins TRBV6-1 to TRBJ2-7, with TRBD2 as a possible D gene (5 bases). Germline CDR1 MNHNS, CDR2 SASEGT. V was pared by 4 bases and J by 7 bases, with 14 bases between. The CDR3 runs 13 residues. The CDR3 loop is CASSVSQSGEQYF. The CDR3 nucleotides read TGTGCCAGCAGTGTGTCTCAGTCGGGGGAGCAGTACTTC.

The chain employs TRBV5-1 and TRBJ2-3, with 7 bases that match TRBD2. The CDR3 has 17 residues. Germline-derived CDR1 and CDR2 are SGHRS and YFSETQ. Germline trimming cut 4 bases from V and 2 bases from J; bases unmatched to any gene: 13. The CDR3 loop reads CASSPRKTLAVTDTQYF. In DNA, the CDR3 is TGCGCCAGCAGCCCGCGGAAGACCCTAGCGGTCACAGATACGCAGTATTTT. The complete variable domain, with remaining parts taken from reference TRBV5-1 and TRBJ2-3, reads KAGVTQTPRYLIKTRGQQVTLSCSPISGHRSVSWYQQTPGQGLQFLFEYFSETQRNKGNFPGRFSGRQFSNSRSEMNVSTLELGDSALYLCASSPRKTLAVTDTQYFGPGTRLTVL.

This clone was found a few times. V and J are TRBV5-6 and TRBJ1-2; the D gene is possibly TRBD1 (5 bases). The CDR3 extends over 13 amino acids. Between the trimmed V and J ends, which lost 0 bases and 5 bases, there was a span of 8 bases. Germline V gene data show CDR1 as SGHDT and CDR2 as YYEEEE. This chain's CDR3 is CASSLEGQYGYTF. CDR3 nucleotides: TGTGCCAGCAGCTTGGAGGGGCAGTATGGCTACACCTTC.

The chain uses TRBV19 and TRBJ2-2, with D possibly matching TRBD1 (6 bases). Germline CDR1 LNHDA, CDR2 SQIVND (reference sequence). V shed 4 bases and J shed 7 bases, with 13 bases lying between them. This CDR3 spans 14 amino acids. CDR3: CASSTQGSGGELFF. The CDR3 bases are TGTGCCAGTAGTACTCAGGGGAGTGGCGGGGAGCTGTTTTTT.

This clone was observed a handful of times. The rearrangement links TRBV6-4 to TRBJ2-6; no definite D call. V dropped 3 bases and J dropped 4 bases, with 13 bases sitting between them. Germline CDR1 reads MRHNA; CDR2 reads SNTAGT. The CDR3 runs to 16 residues. The CDR3 loop is CASSEGVSLGANVLTF. The CDR3 DNA sequence: TGTGCCAGCAGTGAAGGAGTCTCCCTCGGGGCCAACGTCCTGACTTTC.

This clone turned up a few times. The rearrangement joins TRBV7-9 to TRBJ1-1; TRBD1 matches 9 bases. J gave up 1 base and V 5 bases, and 8 bases lay outside the gene matches. CDR3 size: 16 residues. CDR1 and CDR2 (germline): SEHNR, FQNEAQ (reference sequence). The CDR3 DNA sequence: TGTGCCAGCAGCACATACAGGGGGCGCGGGAACACTGAAGCTTTCTTT. Translated: CASSTYRGRGNTEAFF.

The chain combines TRBV7-2 with TRBJ2-5, with D possibly TRBD1 on 6 matching bases. This CDR3 spans 14 amino acids. The germline V and J ends were trimmed by 2 bases and 5 bases, with 12 bases remaining between them. Germline V lookup: CDR1 SGHTA, CDR2 FQGNSA. The CDR3 region is CASSLLGQGETQYF. The CDR3 coding sequence is TGTGCCAGCAGCTTACTGGGCCAGGGGGAGACCCAGTACTTC.

The rearrangement joins TRBV12-5 to TRBJ1-2; D gene unclear. Deletions cut 3 bases from V and 8 bases from J, with 19 bases between. CDR1 is LGHNT and CDR2 is FRNRAP in the germline V gene. This CDR3 is built from 15 residues. This chain's CDR3 is CASGLKETGFTGYTF. CDR3 DNA: TGTGCTAGTGGTTTAAAGGAAACGGGATTCACAGGCTACACCTTC.

The chain carries TRBV6-1 and TRBJ1-2; possible D gene TRBD1, 6 bases. The germline V gene encodes CDR1 MNHNS and CDR2 SASEGT. The CDR3 spans 14 residues. V was trimmed by 6 bases and J by 4 bases, leaving 15 bases between them. DNA for the CDR3: TGTGCCAGCAGCCCTGAGGGGGACGTCTATGGCTACACCTTC. Residues: CASSPEGDVYGYTF.

The CDR3 loop reads CASASDHRGLSGNTIYF. The CDR3 DNA is TGCGCCAGCGCGTCCGACCACAGGGGCCTCTCTGGAAACACCATATATTTT. The rearrangement joins TRBV5-1 to TRBJ1-3; 7 nucleotides line up with TRBD1. The germline gives CDR1 SGHRS, CDR2 YFSETQ. This CDR3 is built from 17 residues. J lost 0 bases, V lost 7 bases, and 13 bases had no gene match.